Each of the 23 T cell receptor beta chains below was sequenced from the same sample in a study of CD8 T cells in Susac syndrome. Reverse transcription of 0.5 to 1 ug RNA was performed with random hexamers. TCRdb recomputed calls from the immunoSEQ multiplex PCR reads with MiXCR, one row per CDR3 protein. The sample shows about 190,000 distinct CDR3 sequences, around 93% of them seen only once. What was sequenced was CD8+ T cells from PBMCs. These receptors came from a human donor with Susac syndrome.

The V gene is TRBV12-3 or TRBV12-4, the J gene TRBJ2-1; no firm D call. CDR3 length: 15 amino acids. The V end lost 3 bases, the J end lost 7 bases, and 16 bases lay between the germline ends. This CDR3 reads CASSFEEVGENEQFF. The CDR3 DNA is TGTGCCAGCAGTTTTGAAGAGGTTGGGGAAAATGAGCAGTTCTTC.

This chain connects TRBV20-1 to TRBJ1-2, with D possibly matching TRBD1 (5 bases). CDR1 and CDR2 from the germline V gene are DFQATT and SNEGSKA (reference sequence). V lost 5 bases and J 6 bases, leaving 19 bases between the germline ends. The CDR3 has 14 residues. CDR3 region: CSAFAGFRGNGYTF. The CDR3 bases are TGCAGTGCTTTCGCAGGGTTTAGAGGGAATGGCTACACCTTC.

J is TRBJ1-2 and V is TRBV12-3 or TRBV12-4, with D uncertain. The ends were cut back, 1 base at V and 8 bases at J, with 11 bases in the middle. The CDR3 runs 13 residues. The CDR3: CASSLGGTKGYTF. Written as DNA, the CDR3 is TGTGCCAGCAGTTTAGGGGGAACCAAGGGCTACACCTTC.

The chain is built from TRBV20-1 and TRBJ2-5, with D possibly matching TRBD1 (6 bases). This CDR3 is built from 14 residues. The V gene lost 1 base and the J gene lost 4 bases, with 13 bases spanning the gap. CDR1 is DFQATT, CDR2 SNEGSKA, per germline (reference sequence). CDR3 sequence (DNA): TGCAGTGCTAGAGCCAAGGGGGTGGGAGAGACCCAGTACTTC. This encodes CSARAKGVGETQYF.

The chain carries TRBV2 and TRBJ2-6; unclear D gene. CDR1 SNHLY and CDR2 FYNNEI come from the germline V gene. The CDR3 sequence is 17 residues long. The V gene lost 3 bases and the J gene lost 0 bases, with 12 bases spanning the gap. CDR3 region: CASSDTLYSSGANVLTF. The CDR3 coding sequence is TGTGCCAGCAGTGATACGCTTTATAGCTCTGGGGCCAACGTCCTGACTTTC.

This clonotype has a handful of counts. The chain is built from TRBV13 and TRBJ1-1; D may be TRBD1 (5 bases). Trimming shortened V by 5 bases and J by 3 bases, and 10 bases separated the two germline ends. This CDR3 region has 13 residues. The V gene's germline CDR1 is PRHDT and CDR2 FYEKMQ (reference sequence). The CDR3 DNA reads TGTGCCAGCAGCCCGGCGGGGGACACTGAAGCTTTCTTT. Translating it yields CASSPAGDTEAFF.

CDR3 coding DNA: TGTGCCACGGCGGGGGCCCTCAATGAGCAGTTCTTC. This translates into CATAGALNEQFF. The chain employs TRBV15 and TRBJ2-1; tentative D call: TRBD2 (7 bases). Trimming removed 9 bases from V and 6 bases from J, with 12 bases in between. This CDR3 is 12 amino acids long. CDR1 is LNHNV, CDR2 YYDKDF, per germline (reference sequence).

The V and J genes are TRBV6-5 and TRBJ2-6; 9 bases fit TRBD1. From germline, CDR1 is MNHEY and CDR2 SVGAGI. The CDR3 extends over 20 amino acids. With V trimmed by 0 bases and J by 0 bases, 9 bases remained unmatched. This chain's CDR3 is CASSYSAPGTGLSGANVLTF. The CDR3 DNA sequence: TGTGCCAGCAGTTACTCGGCCCCCGGGACAGGGCTCTCTGGGGCCAACGTCCTGACTTTC.

V gene TRBV10-3 combines with J gene TRBJ1-2, with D uncertain. Deletions cut 4 bases from V and 8 bases from J, with 20 bases between. The V gene's germline CDR1 is ENHRY and CDR2 SYGVKD. The CDR3 extends over 15 amino acids. This chain's CDR3 is CAISGRTETPRGYTF. In DNA, the CDR3 is TGTGCCATCAGTGGGAGGACCGAGACCCCGCGGGGCTACACCTTC.

The chain joins TRBV4-1 to TRBJ2-1; TRBD2 matches at 9 bases. The V segment lost 2 bases and the J segment 8 bases; nucleotides outside the gene matches: 7. CDR3 length equals 15 residues. Germline lookup yields CDR1 MGHRA and CDR2 YSYEKL. The DNA of the CDR3 is TGCGCCAGCAGCCAACTGCGGGAGGGCCAAGATGAGCAGTTCTTC. Amino acid sequence: CASSQLREGQDEQFF.

This chain uses TRBV30 with TRBJ2-3; the D gene is possibly TRBD2 (6 bases). The CDR3 sequence is 13 residues long. Germline CDR1 and CDR2: GTSNPN and SVGIG (reference sequence). V dropped 5 bases and J dropped 1 base, with 10 bases sitting between them. The CDR3: CAWAAGRTDTQYF. In DNA form, the CDR3 reads TGTGCCTGGGCTGCGGGGCGCACAGATACGCAGTATTTT.

The genes are TRBV4-1 and TRBJ1-5; tentative D call: TRBD1 (6 bases). Germline V gives CDR1 MGHRA, CDR2 YSYEKL. V lost 4 bases and J 4 bases, leaving 17 bases between the germline ends. This CDR3 has 16 amino acids. CDR3 sequence reads: CASSRSVSGDNQPQHF. As DNA, the CDR3 is TGCGCCAGCAGCCGATCAGTCTCAGGGGATAATCAGCCCCAGCATTTT.

The gene calls are TRBV11-2 and TRBJ2-3; unclear D gene. CDR3 length equals 9 residues. Germline V CDR1 and CDR2: SGHAT, FQNNGV. The germline V and J ends were trimmed by 4 bases and 8 bases, with 1 base remaining between them. Written as DNA, the CDR3 is TGTGCCAGCAGCTCTACGCAGTATTTT. This encodes CASSSTQYF.

A single count supports this clonotype. The rearrangement joins TRBV7-8 to TRBJ2-7, with 9 bases lining up with TRBD1. Looked up from germline, CDR1 is SGHVS and CDR2 is FQNEAQ. The ends lost 0 bases at V and 7 bases at J; junction bases unmatched: 13. The CDR3 covers 17 residues. The DNA for the CDR3 is TGTGCCAGCAGCTTAGCGCCGTCGGGACAGGGTAGTTGGGAGCAGTACTTC. This translates into CASSLAPSGQGSWEQYF.

V and J are TRBV24-1 and TRBJ2-7; 9 bases agree with TRBD1. Trimming removed 6 bases from V and 5 bases from J; junction bases left unmatched: 4. CDR1 is KGHDR, CDR2 SFDVKD, per germline. This CDR3 has 13 amino acids. For the CDR3, the DNA is TGTGCCACCAGTAACCGGGACAGGGACGAGCAGTACTTC. It codes for CATSNRDRDEQYF.

The sample holds one count of this clonotype. The chain employs TRBV28 and TRBJ2-7; D is unclear. Germline assignment: CDR1 MDHEN and CDR2 SYDVKM. The CDR3 runs 14 residues. The V end was cut by 2 bases, the J end by 4 bases, with 12 bases between. The CDR3 DNA follows: TGTGCCAGCAGTTTACGTCTATCCATGTACGAGCAGTACTTC. This sequence encodes CASSLRLSMYEQYF.

The chain has TRBV7-6 and TRBJ2-3; 12 bases agree with TRBD1. The CDR3 runs to 20 residues. V was clipped by 5 bases and J by 6 bases; unmatched bases: 21. Germline CDR1 is SGHVS and CDR2 is FNYEAQ. The CDR3 reads CASSPSDPPRRDRGHDTQYF. CDR3 DNA sequence: TGTGCCAGCAGCCCTTCGGATCCGCCTCGCAGGGACAGGGGGCATGATACGCAGTATTTT.

This rearrangement joins TRBV6-4 to TRBJ1-2, with D possibly being TRBD1 (6 bases). V shed 5 bases and J shed 6 bases, with 13 bases lying between them. The CDR3 is made up of 13 amino acids. CDR1 and CDR2 from the germline V gene are MRHNA and SNTAGT. The CDR3 here is CASSLKQGDGYTF. The CDR3 DNA follows: TGTGCCAGCAGTTTAAAACAGGGAGATGGCTACACCTTC.

The chain couples TRBV18 to TRBJ2-7, with D tentatively TRBD1 (5 bases). Trimming shortened V by 4 bases and J by 2 bases, and 15 bases separated the two germline ends. The CDR3 is 15 residues long. Germline CDR1 reads KGHSH; CDR2 reads LQKENI. This CDR3 is CASSRSGLDAYEQYF. The CDR3 coding sequence is TGTGCCAGCTCACGTTCAGGGCTGGACGCCTACGAGCAGTACTTC.

In its sample, this clonotype was seen once. The chain couples TRBV19 to TRBJ2-3; 8 bases agree with TRBD2. The germline CDR1 and CDR2 sequences are LNHDA and SQIVND (reference sequence). V shed 1 base and J 6 bases; nucleotides not matched to a gene: 3. The CDR3 totals 14 residues. The CDR3 reads CASSIVASGDTQYF. The CDR3 DNA follows: TGTGCCAGTAGTATAGTCGCTAGCGGGGATACGCAGTATTTT.

The rearrangement links TRBV4-1 to TRBJ2-3; D may be TRBD1 (7 bases). This CDR3 has 16 amino acids. Germline CDR1 and CDR2: MGHRA and YSYEKL. Trimming stripped 4 bases from V and 3 bases from J, with 17 bases between. The chain's CDR3 is CASSLASPGGTDTQYF. The CDR3 DNA sequence: TGCGCCAGCAGCCTAGCAAGTCCAGGGGGGACAGATACGCAGTATTTT.

CDR3 residues: CSVEDQEREGADTQYF. In DNA, the CDR3 is TGCAGCGTTGAAGATCAGGAGCGGGAGGGGGCCGATACGCAGTATTTT. The chain couples TRBV29-1 to TRBJ2-3; 10 bases match TRBD2. Losses at the gene ends were 0 bases for V and 6 bases for J; bases not matched to a gene: 9. The CDR3 is made up of 16 amino acids. Germline V gene sequence: CDR1 SQVTM, CDR2 ANQGSEA.

The CDR3 protein is CASSPGADTQYF. CDR3 sequence (DNA): TGTGCCAGCAGTCCAGGGGCAGATACGCAGTATTTT. V usage is TRBV5-4 and J usage is TRBJ2-3; TRBD1 is a possible D gene (6 bases). The CDR3 length is 12 residues. Looked up from germline, CDR1 is SGHNT and CDR2 is YYREEE (reference sequence). V shed 5 bases and J shed 4 bases, with 8 bases lying between them.